This T cell receptor beta chain was identified in a study of T cell responses to AZD1222 COVID-19 vaccine. At the level of the study: Analyses pooled second doses at about 4 or about 12 weeks.

The protocol was immunoSEQ multiplex PCR, while the TCRdb copy is restricted to in-frame clones and leaves out a portion. The sample carries 150,000 to 200,000 clones, 85% to 95% recorded once. V lost 2 bases, J lost 4 bases, and 14 bases lay in between. CDR1 is MDHEN and CDR2 is SYDVKM in the germline V gene. The CDR3 is 15 amino acids. This clone was seen a single time. The chain combines TRBV28 with TRBJ1-2; maybe TRBD1 (5 bases). The sample was peripheral blood, taken on day 0 of AZD1222 vaccination. This receptor was obtained from an adult in good health. The CDR3 nucleotides read TGTGCCAGCAGTTTAGGGGCAGGGCTGAGCTATGGCTACACCTTC. Translated: CASSLGAGLSYGYTF.